What follows are 27 T cell receptor beta chains derived from one specimen sequenced in a study of vaccination effects on CD4 cells after COVID-19. The antigens of these receptors remain unknown. TCRdb's table, derived via immunoSEQ multiplex PCR, lists solely in-frame clones and lacks some. The data show around 69,000 clones, 70% to 85% seen once. Sequencing was preceded by expansion of antigen-specific CD4+ T cells with viral peptide pools in the ViraFEST assay. Subsequent to a culture period of around eleven days, CD4+ T cells were isolated. The vaccine given was either BNT162b2 or mRNA-1273, in two doses. Sequenced here: CD4+ T cells from PBMCs cultured with HCoV-229E spike peptides, sampled after COVID-19 vaccination. These receptors all come from a human donor who received a COVID-19 vaccine.

The chain carries TRBV19 and TRBJ1-2; D might be TRBD1 (6 bases). Trimming shortened V by 10 bases and J by 5 bases, and 23 bases separated the two germline ends. Germline V gene sequence: CDR1 LNHDA, CDR2 SQIVND (reference sequence). The CDR3 is 15 residues long. This CDR3 is CATLGTSTGSYGYTF. In DNA, the CDR3 is TGTGCCACTCTAGGGACCTCGACAGGAAGTTATGGCTACACCTTC.

Here the CDR3 reads CASRLSHKETQYF. For the CDR3, the DNA is TGCGCCAGCAGACTTTCCCATAAGGAGACCCAGTACTTC. The rearrangement joins TRBV5-1 to TRBJ2-5; D unclear. V lost 5 bases, J lost 5 bases, and 13 bases lay in between. The germline CDR1 and CDR2 sequences are SGHRS and YFSETQ. This CDR3 region has 13 residues.

The genes are TRBV11-1 and TRBJ1-1; tentatively, D is TRBD1 (5 bases). Germline values: CDR1 SGHAT, CDR2 FQDESV (reference sequence). Between the trimmed V and J ends, which lost 2 bases and 5 bases, there was a span of 9 bases. The CDR3 extends over 13 amino acids. The CDR3 DNA follows: TGTGCCAGCAGCTTAACACCAGGGACTGAAGCTTTCTTT. This encodes CASSLTPGTEAFF.

This chain uses TRBV5-1 with TRBJ1-1, with D perhaps TRBD1 (5 bases). Germline lookup yields CDR1 SGHRS and CDR2 YFSETQ. V lost 1 base, J lost 1 base, and 11 bases lay in between. The CDR3 extends over 15 amino acids. CDR3 amino acids: CASSLFAGSNTEAFF. CDR3 DNA sequence: TGCGCCAGCAGCTTGTTCGCAGGGTCGAACACTGAAGCTTTCTTT.

This clone was seen a few times. This chain links TRBV9 with TRBJ2-2; unclear D gene. Per germline, CDR1 SGDLS and CDR2 YYNGEE. V was trimmed by 1 base and J by 2 bases, leaving 6 bases between them. The CDR3 contains 14 residues. CDR3 region: CASSVRPNTGELFF. CDR3 sequence (DNA): TGTGCCAGCAGCGTACGGCCAAACACCGGGGAGCTGTTTTTT.

In this sample, this clone turned up a few times. This sample also contains other DNA sequences that code for the same CDR3. The chain uses TRBV5-1 and TRBJ2-2; D is uncertain. V was clipped by 1 base and J by 1 base, with 8 bases between them. This CDR3 is 15 amino acids long. Germline V gene lookup returns CDR1 SGHRS and CDR2 YFSETQ. CDR3 bases: TGCGCCAGCAGCTTGCAGACTCTGAACACCGGGGAGCTGTTTTTT. Amino acid sequence: CASSLQTLNTGELFF.

V gene TRBV5-1 combines with J gene TRBJ1-1; D ambiguous. This CDR3 has 14 residues. Between the trimmed V and J ends, which lost 1 base and 1 base, there was a span of 8 bases. From germline, CDR1 is SGHRS and CDR2 YFSETQ. The CDR3 DNA reads as TGCGCCAGCAGCTTGTACGTCCAGAACACTGAAGCTTTCTTT. The encoded protein is CASSLYVQNTEAFF.

The chain employs TRBV18 and TRBJ1-5; tentative D call: TRBD1 (5 bases). V was trimmed by 2 bases and J by 2 bases, leaving 10 bases between them. Germline V gene data show CDR1 as KGHSH and CDR2 as LQKENI. CDR3 length equals 15 residues. The CDR3 is CASSPGGYGNQPQHF. For the CDR3, the DNA is TGTGCCAGCTCACCAGGGGGATATGGCAATCAGCCCCAGCATTTT.

The table lists this clone with a few counts. The CDR3 bases are TGTGCCACCTCTCCGGACAGCACTAGCACAGATACGCAGTATTTT. Its protein is CATSPDSTSTDTQYF. The J gene is TRBJ2-3, the V gene TRBV2; TRBD1 is a possible D gene (6 bases). The CDR3 extends over 15 amino acids. CDR1 and CDR2 from the germline V gene are SNHLY and FYNNEI. The V end was cut by 10 bases, the J end by 0 bases, with 17 bases between.

The V and J genes are TRBV24-1 and TRBJ1-6, with 8 bases lining up with TRBD1. J lost 7 bases, V lost 6 bases, and 16 bases had no gene match. The CDR3 spans 18 residues. Germline V lookup: CDR1 KGHDR, CDR2 SFDVKD. Here the CDR3 DNA reads TGTGCCACCAGTAAACATGCGTCAGGGGGCTTCTGGAATTCACCCCTCCACTTT. Protein sequence: CATSKHASGGFWNSPLHF.

The rearrangement links TRBV19 to TRBJ1-1; D remains unclear. The CDR3 extends over 13 amino acids. Trimming took off 6 bases at V and 5 bases at J, with 13 bases between the two ends. Per germline, CDR1 LNHDA and CDR2 SQIVND (reference sequence). In nucleotides, the CDR3 is TGTGCCAGTAGACCGTTTGGGGAGACTGAAGCTTTCTTT. It encodes CASRPFGETEAFF.

J is TRBJ2-7 and V is TRBV4-1; a weak D match, TRBD2 (7 bases). Looked up from germline, CDR1 is MGHRA and CDR2 is YSYEKL. The CDR3 spans 11 residues. Trimming removed 4 bases from V and 9 bases from J, with 10 bases in between. CDR3 amino acids: CASSRGGRQYV. In nucleotides, the CDR3 is TGCGCCAGCAGCCGGGGGGGCCGGCAGTACGTC.

The chain recombines TRBV6-1 with TRBJ2-5, with TRBD1 matching 7 bases. Germline CDR1 is MNHNS and CDR2 is SASEGT. V dropped 1 base and J dropped 4; count of bases not matched to a gene: 9. The CDR3 totals 16 residues. The CDR3 protein is CASSEDRGLTVETQYF. CDR3 in DNA: TGTGCCAGCAGTGAAGATAGGGGGCTGACGGTAGAGACCCAGTACTTC.

The chain has TRBV28 and TRBJ1-2; D is possibly TRBD1 (5 bases). CDR1 and CDR2 (germline): MDHEN, SYDVKM. The CDR3 loop spans 15 amino acids. Trimming removed 8 bases at V and 4 bases at J, with 20 bases between. The CDR3 region is CASRGRDPVPYGYTF. CDR3 coding DNA: TGTGCCAGCCGGGGGAGGGATCCGGTTCCCTATGGCTACACCTTC.

The chain carries TRBV28 and TRBJ1-4; D is undetermined. The germline gives CDR1 MDHEN, CDR2 SYDVKM. The CDR3 spans 14 residues. V lost 6 bases to trimming and J lost 8 bases, with 16 bases between them. The CDR3 DNA sequence: TGTGCCAGCAGGCCTTACGGGAATTTGGAAAAACTGTTTTTT. Translating it yields CASRPYGNLEKLFF.

The CDR3 bases are TGTGCCAGCAGTTATAGTAAGGGACAGGGGGACTACAATGAGCAGTTCTTC. Translation: CASSYSKGQGDYNEQFF. This chain links TRBV5-8 with TRBJ2-1; TRBD1 aligns across 11 bases. With 5 bases clipped from V and 3 bases from J, the junction kept 10 bases outside the gene matches. The CDR3 spans 17 residues. Germline-derived CDR1 and CDR2 are SGHTS and YDEGEE.

V usage is TRBV5-1 and J usage is TRBJ2-2, with 9 bases that match TRBD1. This CDR3 contains 17 residues. V lost 2 bases and J lost 3; bases outside the gene matches: 8. From germline, CDR1 is SGHRS and CDR2 YFSETQ. The CDR3: CASSFGPGQGDTGELFF. The CDR3 nucleotides read TGCGCCAGCAGCTTCGGCCCGGGACAGGGAGACACCGGGGAGCTGTTTTTT.

The chain recombines TRBV5-1 with TRBJ1-4; D is ambiguous. The V end lost 1 base, the J end lost 7 bases, and 5 bases lay between the germline ends. This CDR3 contains 12 residues. From germline, CDR1 is SGHRS and CDR2 YFSETQ. DNA of the CDR3: TGCGCCAGCAGCTTGAACCCTGAAAAACTGTTTTTT. Translation gives CASSLNPEKLFF.

The gene calls are TRBV18 and TRBJ1-5; maybe TRBD1 (6 bases). The V gene's germline CDR1 is KGHSH and CDR2 LQKENI. The length of the CDR3 is 15 residues. V was cut by 3 bases and J by 6 bases, with 15 bases left in between. The CDR3 here is CASSPQGLDAQPQHF. CDR3 coding DNA: TGTGCCAGCTCACCCCAGGGGCTGGATGCTCAGCCCCAGCATTTT.

J is TRBJ2-3 and V is TRBV5-1; 11 nucleotides align to TRBD2. Germline lookup yields CDR1 SGHRS and CDR2 YFSETQ. The CDR3 loop spans 19 amino acids. V shed 0 bases, J shed 0 bases, and the junction held 9 bases outside the gene matches. The DNA of the CDR3 is TGCGCCAGCAGCTTGGTAGCTAGCGGGGGGCCTACTAGCACAGATACGCAGTATTTT. Translated, it gives CASSLVASGGPTSTDTQYF.

The chain links TRBV9 to TRBJ1-1, with D unclear. Trimming pared 0 bases from V and 6 bases from J, leaving 9 bases between. There are 13 residues in the CDR3. Germline V lookup: CDR1 SGDLS, CDR2 YYNGEE. CDR3 protein: CASSVGYQAEAFF. In DNA form, the CDR3 reads TGTGCCAGCAGCGTAGGTTATCAGGCTGAAGCTTTCTTT. The variable domain in full, completed from reference TRBV9 and TRBJ1-1, reads DSGVTQTPKHLITATGQRVTLRCSPRSGDLSVYWYQQSLDQGLQFLIQYYNGEERAKGNILERFSAQQFPDLHSELNLSSLELGDSALYFCASSVGYQAEAFFGQGTRLTVV.

This chain uses TRBV6-2 or TRBV6-3 with TRBJ1-4; D uncertain. V shed 2 bases and J shed 4 bases, with 5 bases lying between them. The CDR3 runs 13 residues. Germline CDR1 and CDR2: MNHEY and SVGEGT. The CDR3 coding sequence is TGTGCCAGCAGTTACACCGGTAATGAAAAACTGTTTTTT. This codes for CASSYTGNEKLFF.

Written as DNA, the CDR3 is TGTGCCAGTAGGAGCAGGGGGAGCTCCTACAATGAGCAGTTCTTC. Its protein is CASRSRGSSYNEQFF. The chain carries TRBV19 and TRBJ2-1; 7 bases align to TRBD1. J was trimmed by 0 bases and V by 6 bases; bases with no gene match: 5. CDR3 size: 15 residues. Germline CDR1 reads LNHDA; CDR2 reads SQIVND (reference sequence).

The chain employs TRBV5-1 and TRBJ2-2; tentative D call: TRBD2 (5 bases). The CDR3 length is 14 residues. Between the trimmed V and J ends, which lost 2 bases and 4 bases, there was a span of 9 bases. Germline assignment: CDR1 SGHRS and CDR2 YFSETQ. The DNA for the CDR3 is TGCGCCAGCAGCTTCGGGGTTAGCACCGGGGAGCTGTTTTTT. It codes for CASSFGVSTGELFF.

The chain joins TRBV10-1 to TRBJ2-3; 8 bases fit TRBD2. After removal of 5 bases from V and 6 bases from J, the junction contained 16 bases not matched to a gene. The CDR3 length is 17 residues. Per the germline V gene, CDR1 is WNHNN and CDR2 is SYGVQD (reference sequence). CDR3 sequence reads: CASSLNSRGTSGDTQYF. DNA of the CDR3: TGCGCCAGCAGTCTAAACAGCCGAGGGACTAGTGGGGATACGCAGTATTTT.

The rearrangement joins TRBV18 to TRBJ1-3; D unresolved. The V gene lost 2 bases and the J gene lost 0 bases, with 8 bases spanning the gap. The CDR3 runs to 15 residues. Germline V CDR1 and CDR2: KGHSH, LQKENI. The CDR3 DNA sequence: TGTGCCAGCTCACCATCCGGAAGCTCTGGAAACACCATATATTTT. It translates to CASSPSGSSGNTIYF.

The chain links TRBV5-1 to TRBJ1-2, with 12 bases fitting TRBD1. V shed 5 bases, J shed 0 bases, and the junction held 5 bases outside the gene matches. The CDR3 covers 16 residues. CDR1 SGHRS and CDR2 YFSETQ come from the germline V gene. The CDR3 sequence is CASRRGQGAANYGYTF. The CDR3 region has the DNA TGCGCCAGCAGGCGGGGACAGGGGGCAGCTAACTATGGCTACACCTTC.